This T cell receptor (beta chain) is drawn from a study of technical replicates of blood from several donors. Trimming removed 8 bases at V and 1 base at J, with 17 bases between. CDR3 size: 15 residues. CDR1 is LNHDA, CDR2 SQIVND, per germline (reference sequence). Measured with immunoSEQ multiplex PCR; TCRdb has only the in-frame clones, and not every one. In the table there are 65,000 to 95,000 clones, 90% to 95% of which are singletons. The sequenced material came from T cells isolated from PBMCs. This TCR was recovered from a human donor in good health. The chain carries TRBV19 and TRBJ2-5, with D tentatively TRBD2 (6 bases). CDR3: CASSTGRGSQETQYF. For the CDR3, the DNA is TGTGCCAGTTCGACTGGGCGGGGTTCCCAAGAGACCCAGTACTTC.